This T cell receptor (beta chain) is from a study of cytomegalovirus exposure and HLA in healthy donors. General study results and limits: A missense variant in DCLRE1C was later tied to TCR beta V- and J-gene trimming. Later work associated approximately 17,000 TCR beta sequences with HLA alleles at 0.05 false discovery rate.

CDR3 size: 15 residues. V gave up 6 bases and J gave up 0 bases; unmatched junction bases: 5. Germline CDR1 LNHDA, CDR2 SQIVND (reference sequence). Researchers ran the PCR with 60 Vbeta and 13 Jbeta primers. The repertoire was sequenced with immunoSEQ multiplex PCR; TCRdb's copy has only in-frame clones and lacks some. The sample has 150,000 to 200,000 clones; 79% are singletons. This clone was picked up one time. The target antigen is unknown. The receptor was isolated from a woman aged 30 to 39 in good health and CMV-seropositive. The material sequenced was PBMCs. The chain is built from TRBV19 and TRBJ1-5, with TRBD1 matching over 7 bases. In nucleotides, the CDR3 is TGTGCCAGTAGCGAACAGGGGCATAGCAATCAGCCCCAGCATTTT. Protein sequence: CASSEQGHSNQPQHF.